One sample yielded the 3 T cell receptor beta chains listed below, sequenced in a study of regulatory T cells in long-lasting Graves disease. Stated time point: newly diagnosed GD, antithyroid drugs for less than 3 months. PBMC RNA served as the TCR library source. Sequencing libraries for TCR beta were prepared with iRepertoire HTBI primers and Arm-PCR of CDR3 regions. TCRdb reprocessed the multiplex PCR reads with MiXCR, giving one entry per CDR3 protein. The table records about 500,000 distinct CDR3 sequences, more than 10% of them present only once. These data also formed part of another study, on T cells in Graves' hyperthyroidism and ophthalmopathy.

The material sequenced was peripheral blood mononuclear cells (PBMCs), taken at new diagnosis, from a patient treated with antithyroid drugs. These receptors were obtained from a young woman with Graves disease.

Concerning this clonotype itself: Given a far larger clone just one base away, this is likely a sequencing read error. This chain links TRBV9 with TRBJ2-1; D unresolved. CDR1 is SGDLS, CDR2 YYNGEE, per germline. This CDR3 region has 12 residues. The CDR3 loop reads CASGVGYNEQFF. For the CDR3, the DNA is TGTGCCAGCGGCGTAGGGTACAATGAGCAGTTCTTC. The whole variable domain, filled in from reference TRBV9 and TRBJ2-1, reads DSGVTQTPKHLITATGQRVTLRCSPRSGDLSVYWYQQSLDQGLQFLIQYYNGEERAKGNILERFSAQQFPDLHSELNLSSLELGDSALYFCASGVGYNEQFFGPGTRLTVL.

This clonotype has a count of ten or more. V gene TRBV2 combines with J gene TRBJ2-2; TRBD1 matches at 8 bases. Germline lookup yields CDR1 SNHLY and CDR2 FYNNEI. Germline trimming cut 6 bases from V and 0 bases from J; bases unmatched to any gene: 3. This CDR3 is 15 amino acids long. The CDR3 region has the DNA TGTGCCAGCAGAGTGGGACAGGCGAACACCGGGGAGCTGTTTTTT. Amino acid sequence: CASRVGQANTGELFF.

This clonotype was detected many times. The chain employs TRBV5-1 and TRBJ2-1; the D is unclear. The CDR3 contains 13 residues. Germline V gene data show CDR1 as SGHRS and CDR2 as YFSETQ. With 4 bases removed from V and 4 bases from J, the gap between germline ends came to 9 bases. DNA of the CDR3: TGCGCCAGCAGCCTAAACGGGTACAATGAGCAGTTCTTC. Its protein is CASSLNGYNEQFF.